This TCR beta chain appears in the sequencing data of a study of T cell clonotyping in hematopoietic cell transplantation. General study points: No sorting was done, leaving CD4 and CD8 contributions mixed.

The CDR3 is made up of 15 amino acids. The J segment lost 10 bases and the V segment lost 1 base, leaving 8 bases of the junction unmatched. Germline V gene sequence: CDR1 SGHAT, CDR2 FQNNGV. Produced via immunoSEQ multiplex PCR; TCRdb's table is partial and in-frame only. The sample lists about 15,000 clones, approximately 95% occurring once. Concerning this clone: Its antigen is not known.

The receptor's source is a male patient aged 60-70 years who had an allogeneic stem cell transplant from an unrelated donor, so the T cells may come from the graft donor. Some clones in this sample may be carry-over from other donors' samples. Here the sequenced sample was PBMCs, taken 30 days after allogeneic stem cell transplant. The J gene is TRBJ2-1, the V gene TRBV11-2; 9 bases are shared with TRBD2. The CDR3 here is CASSLGGGGAREQFF. DNA of the CDR3: TGTGCCAGCAGCTTAGGTGGCGGGGGGGCCCGGGAGCAGTTCTTC.